These 15 T cell receptor beta chains came from one sample sequenced in a study of blood T cells in healthy people across ages. PCR was performed a second time for 7 to 11 cycles using a sample-barcoded 5' primer and a J-beta primer mix. A single record per CDR3 protein comes from TCRdb applying MiXCR to the 5' RACE reads. The table includes approximately 960,000 distinct CDR3 sequences, 25% to 30% detected once. The sample was also linked to a second study, of T cells of mothers and their children.

The sequenced sample consisted of blood. The receptors shown here come from a middle-aged woman in good health.

This clonotype was observed a few times. A read error may be the cause here, since a much bigger clone is one base away. This chain links TRBV7-8 with TRBJ1-1; weak D call: TRBD1 (5 bases). The germline V and J ends were trimmed by 4 bases and 4 bases, with 13 bases remaining between them. This CDR3 has 14 amino acids. Germline V gene lookup returns CDR1 SGHVS and CDR2 FQNEAQ. The CDR3 nucleotides read TGTGCCAGCAGCTGTCCTTCAGGGACCACTGAAGCTTTCTTT. It is translated as CASSCPSGTTEAFF.

This clonotype was recorded only once. This chain connects TRBV28 to TRBJ1-1; 10 nucleotides agree with TRBD1. CDR3 length equals 14 residues. Unmatched junction bases numbered 6, after V lost 4 bases and J lost 7 bases. Germline V gene sequence: CDR1 MDHEN, CDR2 SYDVKM. Here the CDR3 reads CASSSGTGEIEAFF. The CDR3 DNA reads TGTGCCAGCAGTTCCGGGACAGGGGAAATTGAAGCTTTCTTT.

The V call is TRBV28, the J call TRBJ2-1; D not resolved. The J call is doubtful: the DNA matches TRBJ2-7 better. The CDR3 has 13 amino acids. CDR1 and CDR2 from the germline V gene are MDHEN and SYDVKM. CDR3 in DNA: TGTGCCAGCAGTGTAAGCAGGTACAATGAGCAGTACTTC. Protein sequence: CASSVSRYNEQYF.

This clonotype came up a few times. This sequence joins TRBV7-3 and TRBJ2-1; 7 nucleotides align to TRBD2. The CDR3 is 16 residues long. Germline CDR1 is SGHTA and CDR2 is FQGTGA. With V trimmed by 3 bases and J by 0 bases, 5 bases remained unmatched. This CDR3 reads CASSFGGDYSYNEQFF. CDR3 in DNA: TGTGCCAGCAGCTTCGGAGGGGACTACTCCTACAATGAGCAGTTCTTC.

CDR3 sequence reads: CASSNPTGLRNSPLHF. The CDR3 DNA reads as TGTGCCAGCAGTAATCCCACGGGACTGAGGAATTCACCCCTCCACTTT. The rearrangement links TRBV2 to TRBJ1-6, with a weak D call TRBD1 (5 bases). Germline values: CDR1 SNHLY, CDR2 FYNNEI. The CDR3 is 16 amino acids. V was cut by 5 bases and J by 7 bases, with 18 bases left in between.

There are many counts of this clonotype. V and J are TRBV12-3 or TRBV12-4 and TRBJ2-7, with D hard to call. V lost 5 bases and J 1 base, leaving 3 bases between the germline ends. The CDR3 spans 11 residues. This CDR3 is CASSISYEQYF. CDR3 bases: TGTGCCAGCAGTATTTCCTACGAGCAGTACTTC.

The chain recombines TRBV20-1 with TRBJ1-4; D uncertain. The CDR3 consists of 12 residues. Germline CDR1 is DFQATT and CDR2 is SNEGSKA (reference sequence). With 4 bases removed from V and 3 bases from J, the gap between germline ends came to 6 bases. The chain's CDR3 is CSAIGSNEKLFF. CDR3 coding DNA: TGCAGTGCTATAGGATCTAATGAAAAACTGTTTTTT.

This clonotype was observed many times. J is TRBJ1-2 and V is TRBV20-1, with TRBD1 matching over 8 bases. CDR3 size: 14 residues. Trimming cost V 5 bases and J 8 bases; bases outside gene matches: 13. The V gene's germline CDR1 is DFQATT and CDR2 SNEGSKA (reference sequence). CDR3 sequence reads: CSAGRQGSKGGYTF. CDR3 DNA sequence: TGCAGTGCTGGAAGACAGGGGTCTAAGGGCGGCTACACCTTC.

V gene TRBV6-1 combines with J gene TRBJ2-1, with a possible D match to TRBD2 (6 bases). CDR3 size: 12 residues. Germline CDR1 reads MNHNS; CDR2 reads SASEGT. V was clipped by 6 bases and J by 8 bases, with 11 bases between them. The CDR3 sequence is CASSRSGDEQFF. The DNA for the CDR3 is TGTGCCAGCAGCCGATCGGGGGATGAGCAGTTCTTC.

On this clonotype: This may stem from a read error, because a much larger clone lies one nucleotide away. The chain carries TRBV18 and TRBJ2-1; tentative D call: TRBD2 (6 bases). This CDR3 is built from 17 residues. Germline assignment: CDR1 KGHSH and CDR2 LQKENI. V dropped 1 base and J dropped 2 bases, with 15 bases sitting between them. The CDR3 sequence is CASSPLVWRGTYNEQFF. CDR3 coding DNA: TGTGCCAGCTCACCACTGGTTTGGCGGGGAACCTACAATGAGCAGTTCTTC.

V and J are TRBV7-9 and TRBJ2-1; D ambiguous. The CDR3 is 12 residues long. Looked up from germline, CDR1 is SEHNR and CDR2 is FQNEAQ (reference sequence). The ends were cut back, 3 bases at V and 13 bases at J, with 13 bases in the middle. CDR3 residues: CASSFQWGYQFF. DNA of the CDR3: TGTGCCAGCAGCTTCCAGTGGGGTTATCAGTTCTTC.

The chain combines TRBV5-1 with TRBJ2-6, with D hard to call. From germline, CDR1 is SGHRS and CDR2 YFSETQ. CDR3 length: 17 residues. V dropped 1 base and J dropped 0 bases, with 11 bases sitting between them. The CDR3 sequence is CASSLSPPASGANVLTF. The CDR3 nucleotides are TGCGCCAGCAGCTTGTCCCCCCCGGCCTCTGGGGCCAACGTCCTGACTTTC. Using reference TRBV5-1 and TRBJ2-6 for the parts outside the CDR3, the full variable domain is KAGVTQTPRYLIKTRGQQVTLSCSPISGHRSVSWYQQTPGQGLQFLFEYFSETQRNKGNFPGRFSGRQFSNSRSEMNVSTLELGDSALYLCASSLSPPASGANVLTFGAGSRLTVL.

Concerning this clonotype itself: At one end, the junction sequence differs from germline, possibly due to a read error. The chain carries TRBV12-3 or TRBV12-4 and TRBJ2-7; D possibly corresponds to TRBD1 (5 bases). This CDR3 region has 13 residues. CDR3: CASSWGSSCEQYF. CDR3 in DNA: TGTGCCAGCAGTTGGGGCAGCTCCTGCGAGCAGTACTTC.

This chain uses TRBV20-1 with TRBJ1-1; D is uncertain. From germline, CDR1 is DFQATT and CDR2 SNEGSKA (reference sequence). The ends were cut back, 0 bases at V and 8 bases at J, with 10 bases in the middle. CDR3 length equals 12 residues. CDR3: CSARDLRIEAFF. Here the CDR3 DNA reads TGCAGTGCTAGAGATTTAAGGATAGAAGCTTTCTTT.

V usage is TRBV19 and J usage is TRBJ1-2, with 9 bases aligning to TRBD1. CDR3 length: 14 residues. J gave up 11 bases and V 7 bases, and 14 bases lay outside the gene matches. From germline, CDR1 is LNHDA and CDR2 SQIVND (reference sequence). DNA of the CDR3: TGTGCCAGTAATTTAAGGACAGGGGTTCCGGGATACACCTTC. Amino acids: CASNLRTGVPGYTF.